The entry below gives a single TCR beta chain sequence along with its context. Its specificity is not known. This CDR3 comprises 15 residues. Trimming cost V 0 bases and J 1 base; bases outside gene matches: 1. Per germline, CDR1 SGHVS and CDR2 FNYEAQ. The data were obtained in a study of OX40 agonist ivuxolimab in advanced cancers. Whole-study context: Patients were dosed with the agonistic anti-OX40 (CD134) antibody ivuxolimab. Cohort: approximately 79% men, mean age approximately 60, aged roughly 20 to 79. Study-wide findings and caveats: The average count of expanded clones was higher among CD8+ T cells than among CD4+.

Patients with autoimmune history or systemic immunosuppression were excluded. Profiling relied on immunoSEQ multiplex PCR, and the TCRdb table lists in-frame clones only, not all of them. The profile shows more than 85,000 clones, around 88% of them singletons. The rearrangement joins TRBV7-6 to TRBJ1-2; the match to TRBD1 covers 8 bases. The TCR comes from an adult with an advanced solid tumor such as melanoma, head and neck, liver or kidney cancer. Material: CD4+ or CD8+ T cells sorted from blood, obtained in a trial of the OX40 agonist ivuxolimab. The CDR3 DNA sequence: TGTGCCAGCAGCTTAGCCGACAGGGGTAACTATGGCTACACCTTC. This codes for CASSLADRGNYGYTF. The full variable domain, completed using reference TRBV7-6 and TRBJ1-2, is GAGVSQSPRYKVTKRGQDVALRCDPISGHVSLYWYRQALGQGPEFLTYFNYEAQQDKSGLPNDRFSAERPEGSISTLTIQRTEQRDSAMYRCASSLADRGNYGYTFGSGTRLTVV.